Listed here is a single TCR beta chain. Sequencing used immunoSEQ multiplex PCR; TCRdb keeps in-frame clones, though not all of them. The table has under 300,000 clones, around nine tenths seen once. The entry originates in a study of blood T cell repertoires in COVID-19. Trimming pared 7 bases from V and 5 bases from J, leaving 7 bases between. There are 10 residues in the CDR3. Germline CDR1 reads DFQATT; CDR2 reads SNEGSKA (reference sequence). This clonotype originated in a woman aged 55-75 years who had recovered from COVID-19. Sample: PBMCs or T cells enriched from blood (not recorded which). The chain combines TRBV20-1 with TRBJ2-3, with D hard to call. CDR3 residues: CSVSGDTQYF. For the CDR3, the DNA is TGCAGTGTTTCGGGAGATACGCAGTATTTT.